These 32 T cell receptor beta chains share one sample of origin, sequenced in a study of T cells in Graves' hyperthyroidism and ophthalmopathy. TCR beta CDR3 sequences were amplified from RNA transcripts. Primed by the HTBI set, a first-round RT-PCR was run on the TCR CDR3. TCRdb re-called the multiplex PCR reads through MiXCR, storing one row per CDR3 protein. The profile covers over 700,000 distinct CDR3 sequences, with around 19% appearing a single time and roughly 17% taken by the ten largest. What was sequenced was blood. These receptors came from a woman aged 45-60 years with Graves' hyperthyroidism that later progressed to Graves' ophthalmopathy.

This clonotype was recorded at least ten times. This sequence joins TRBV6-6 and TRBJ1-1, with D uncertain. CDR3 length: 16 amino acids. The germline V and J ends were trimmed by 3 bases and 0 bases, with 14 bases remaining between them. Germline V gives CDR1 MNHNY, CDR2 SVGAGI (reference sequence). The chain's CDR3 is CASSYWAGSLNTEAFF. The CDR3, as DNA: TGTGCCAGCAGTTATTGGGCTGGCAGCCTGAACACTGAAGCTTTCTTT.

This clonotype was picked up many times. The CDR3 bases are TGTGCCAGCAGCTTCAGGGCGGGGGCGAACACTGAAGCTTTCTTT. This translates into CASSFRAGANTEAFF. The genes are TRBV11-1 and TRBJ1-1; D is possibly TRBD1 (6 bases). Looked up from germline, CDR1 is SGHAT and CDR2 is FQDESV (reference sequence). This CDR3 spans 15 amino acids. With 3 bases removed from V and 1 base from J, the gap between germline ends came to 12 bases. Complete variable domain (other parts from reference TRBV11-1 and TRBJ1-1): EAEVAQSPRYKITEKSQAVAFWCDPISGHATLYWYRQILGQGPELLVQFQDESVVDDSQLPKDRFSAERLKGVDSTLKIQPAELGDSAMYLCASSFRAGANTEAFFGQGTRLTVV.

The V call is TRBV12-3 or TRBV12-4, the J call TRBJ2-3; D gene ambiguous. This CDR3 comprises 14 residues. V lost 5 bases, J lost 0 bases, and 9 bases lay in between. CDR3: CASSISTSTDTQYF. The CDR3 DNA reads as TGTGCCAGCAGTATCTCTACCAGCACAGATACGCAGTATTTT.

This clonotype was picked up one time. V is TRBV11-2 and J is TRBJ2-7, with D unclear. V lost 5 bases and J lost 1, with 18 bases in between. CDR3 size: 16 residues. CDR1 and CDR2 (germline): SGHAT, FQNNGV. CDR3 DNA sequence: TGTGCCAGCAGCCTCACGGGCTATCGTTTTTCCTACGAGCAGTACTTC. It specifies CASSLTGYRFSYEQYF. Looking up the rest from reference TRBV11-2 and TRBJ2-7 gives the full variable domain: EAGVAQSPRYKIIEKRQSVAFWCNPISGHATLYWYQQILGQGPKLLIQFQNNGVVDDSQLPKDRFSAERLKGVDSTLKIQPAKLEDSAVYLCASSLTGYRFSYEQYFGPGTRLTVT.

The chain has TRBV11-2 and TRBJ1-4; tentatively, D is TRBD1 (5 bases). Per the germline V gene, CDR1 is SGHAT and CDR2 is FQNNGV. The CDR3 runs to 14 residues. The germline V and J ends were trimmed by 5 bases and 6 bases, with 13 bases remaining between them. CDR3 in DNA: TGTGCCAGCAGCCCCCGGGACTCACATGAAAAACTGTTTTTT. Amino acids: CASSPRDSHEKLFF.

On this clonotype itself: This clone may be a read error of a much larger clone one base away. This chain uses TRBV30 with TRBJ1-1; D remains ambiguous. CDR1 and CDR2 (germline): GTSNPN, SVGIG (reference sequence). This CDR3 region has 12 residues. V was cut by 4 bases and J by 3 bases, with 9 bases left in between. CDR3 in DNA: TGTGCCTGGACTGAGGGCTACACTGAAGCTTTCTTT. Its translation is CAWTEGYTEAFF.

The chain joins TRBV12-3 or TRBV12-4 to TRBJ2-7, with D maybe TRBD1 (6 bases). The V end was cut by 6 bases, the J end by 4 bases, with 13 bases between. CDR3 length: 13 amino acids. DNA for the CDR3: TGTGCCAGCAGCCTACAGGGAAGGTACGAGCAGTACTTC. Translated, it gives CASSLQGRYEQYF.

This sequence joins TRBV7-9 and TRBJ2-1, with 10 bases aligning to TRBD1. The CDR3 loop spans 16 amino acids. The germline V gene has CDR1 SEHNR and CDR2 FQNEAQ (reference sequence). J gave up 1 base and V 5 bases, and 5 bases lay outside the gene matches. CDR3 sequence reads: CASSERQGASYNEQFF. The CDR3 DNA follows: TGTGCCAGCAGCGAGCGACAGGGGGCTTCCTACAATGAGCAGTTCTTC.

This rearrangement joins TRBV14 to TRBJ1-1, with D uncertain. Trimming left V 3 bases short and J 0 bases short, with 11 bases between. Germline CDR1 and CDR2: SGHDN and FVKESK. The CDR3 contains 15 residues. The CDR3 DNA follows: TGTGCCAGCAGCCAGGAGGCGGGGATGAACACTGAAGCTTTCTTT. Amino acids: CASSQEAGMNTEAFF.

The sample holds a few counts of this clonotype. The rearrangement joins TRBV2 to TRBJ2-5, with no clear D. The V end lost 0 bases, the J end lost 5 bases, and 10 bases lay between the germline ends. CDR1 and CDR2 from the germline V gene are SNHLY and FYNNEI. The CDR3 is 14 residues long. CDR3 sequence reads: CASSEALYLETQYF. In nucleotides, the CDR3 is TGTGCCAGCAGTGAAGCGCTGTATTTGGAGACCCAGTACTTC.

This clonotype was seen ten or more times. The chain recombines TRBV5-1 with TRBJ2-1, with a possible D match to TRBD1 (6 bases). Germline-derived CDR1 and CDR2 are SGHRS and YFSETQ. V lost 8 bases and J lost 4, with 13 bases in between. CDR3 length equals 13 residues. CDR3 in amino acids: CASTGTTYNEQFF. The DNA for the CDR3 is TGCGCCAGTACAGGGACCACATACAATGAGCAGTTCTTC. Filled out from reference TRBV5-1 and TRBJ2-1, the complete variable domain reads KAGVTQTPRYLIKTRGQQVTLSCSPISGHRSVSWYQQTPGQGLQFLFEYFSETQRNKGNFPGRFSGRQFSNSRSEMNVSTLELGDSALYLCASTGTTYNEQFFGPGTRLTVL.

This clonotype was recorded many times. The chain couples TRBV12-3 or TRBV12-4 to TRBJ2-1, with 9 bases identical to TRBD2. The CDR3 loop spans 16 amino acids. The V and J ends lost 8 bases and 2 bases, in that order; junction bases with no gene match: 10. The CDR3 bases are TGTGCCAGCGGACTAGCGCCTCTGAGGACCTACAATGAGCAGTTCTTC. It yields the protein CASGLAPLRTYNEQFF.

This sequence joins TRBV15 and TRBJ2-3; TRBD2 is a possible D gene (7 bases). Trimming cost V 2 bases and J 1 base, with 13 bases left between them. This CDR3 contains 16 residues. The V gene's germline CDR1 is LNHNV and CDR2 YYDKDF (reference sequence). The CDR3 loop reads CATSRNGGQGTDTQYF. The CDR3 nucleotides read TGTGCCACCAGCAGAAACGGGGGGCAGGGCACAGATACGCAGTATTTT.

The chain links TRBV19 to TRBJ1-5, with D unresolved. With 5 bases removed from V and 5 bases from J, the gap between germline ends came to 10 bases. From germline, CDR1 is LNHDA and CDR2 SQIVND (reference sequence). This CDR3 has 13 residues. CDR3 sequence: CASSGDTYQPQHF. The DNA of the CDR3 is TGTGCCAGTAGTGGCGACACCTATCAGCCCCAGCATTTT.

Only a few counts were recorded for this clonotype. J is TRBJ2-1 and V is TRBV12-3 or TRBV12-4; D possibly corresponds to TRBD2 (6 bases). Trimming removed 5 bases from V and 9 bases from J, with 17 bases in between. This CDR3 contains 14 residues. The CDR3 DNA reads TGTGCCAGCAGTCTCGGGACTGGAGAGGGTGAGCAGTTCTTC. Its protein product is CASSLGTGEGEQFF.

This clonotype was picked up many times. This sequence joins TRBV12-3 or TRBV12-4 and TRBJ1-6; TRBD1 matches at 8 bases. J lost 8 bases, V lost 2 bases, and 5 bases had no gene match. The CDR3 consists of 15 residues. CDR3 region: CASSLSGRGHSPLHF. For the CDR3, the DNA is TGTGCCAGCAGTTTAAGTGGCAGGGGGCATTCACCCCTCCACTTT.

This sequence joins TRBV5-4 and TRBJ2-1, with 9 bases lining up with TRBD2. The CDR3 is 17 amino acids. Germline loops: CDR1 SGHNT, CDR2 YYREEE (reference sequence). J lost 3 bases, V lost 5 bases, and 12 bases had no gene match. DNA of the CDR3: TGTGCCAGCAGTGGATCCCCTAGCGGGGAGATCTACAATGAGCAGTTCTTC. Its translation is CASSGSPSGEIYNEQFF.

In regard to this clonotype: A much more abundant neighbour one base away suggests this may be a read error. The DNA of the CDR3 is TGTGCCAGCAGTTACTTAAGACGGCAGGGGATAACCGGGGAGCCGTTTTTT. Its translation is CASSYLRRQGITGEPFF. The chain links TRBV6-2 or TRBV6-3 to TRBJ2-2, with D possibly TRBD1 on 6 matching bases. This CDR3 is 17 amino acids long. CDR1 and CDR2 (germline): MNHEY, SVGEGT.

This clonotype was picked up a small number of times. The V and J genes are TRBV5-6 and TRBJ1-1; D is perhaps TRBD1 (6 bases). This CDR3 spans 13 amino acids. CDR1 SGHDT and CDR2 YYEEEE come from the germline V gene. V lost 2 bases and J lost 8, with 13 bases in between. CDR3 in amino acids: CASSLKGGSEAFF. DNA of the CDR3: TGTGCCAGCAGCTTAAAAGGGGGTTCCGAAGCTTTCTTT.

This clonotype was recorded at least ten times. The V and J genes are TRBV11-2 and TRBJ1-1; 7 bases fit TRBD1. V lost 4 bases to trimming and J lost 6 bases; unmatched junction nucleotides: 5. This CDR3 comprises 13 residues. CDR1 SGHAT and CDR2 FQNNGV come from the germline V gene. The CDR3 region has the DNA TGTGCCAGCAGCTCCCAGGGGGGAGCTGAAGCTTTCTTT. It yields the protein CASSSQGGAEAFF.

This clonotype was detected only once. This chain connects TRBV2 to TRBJ2-7; 9 nucleotides line up with TRBD1. V trimming: 6 bases; J trimming: 5 bases; junction bases outside the gene matches: 5. CDR3 size: 13 residues. The V gene's germline CDR1 is SNHLY and CDR2 FYNNEI. CDR3 bases: TGTGCCAGCAGCCGACAGGGGGTTGACGAGCAGTACTTC. Translated, it gives CASSRQGVDEQYF.

The chain carries TRBV10-2 and TRBJ1-1; D may be TRBD1 (6 bases). V lost 5 bases and J lost 1, with 14 bases in between. This CDR3 has 15 amino acids. Looked up from germline, CDR1 is WSHSY and CDR2 is SAAADI. CDR3: CASSRGGPGNTEAFF. The CDR3 bases are TGCGCCAGCAGTCGGGGGGGCCCGGGGAACACTGAAGCTTTCTTT.

This chain connects TRBV7-9 to TRBJ2-7; TRBD2 is a possible D gene (5 bases). V gave up 7 bases and J gave up 2 bases, with 12 bases separating them. CDR1 and CDR2 from the germline V gene are SEHNR and FQNEAQ (reference sequence). The CDR3 runs 13 residues. CDR3 protein: CASTDGEPYEQYF. The DNA for the CDR3 is TGTGCCAGCACAGACGGGGAACCCTACGAGCAGTACTTC.

This clonotype was observed once. V is TRBV5-1 and J is TRBJ2-2; 11 nucleotides line up with TRBD2. From germline, CDR1 is SGHRS and CDR2 YFSETQ. The CDR3 totals 18 residues. V lost 2 bases, J lost 0 bases, and 6 bases stayed unmatched. CDR3: CASSFAASGGSNTGELFF. The DNA of the CDR3 is TGCGCCAGCAGCTTCGCGGCTAGCGGGGGGTCGAACACCGGGGAGCTGTTTTTT.

The rearrangement uses TRBV19 and TRBJ1-2, with 9 bases lining up with TRBD1. Germline V gene data show CDR1 as LNHDA and CDR2 as SQIVND (reference sequence). Trimming at V came to 3 bases and at J to 10 bases, leaving 15 bases not matched to a gene. The CDR3 is 16 amino acids. In DNA form, the CDR3 reads TGTGCCAGTAGTATCCTCCGGGACAGACAGGGGGACGTCTACACCTTC. Protein sequence: CASSILRDRQGDVYTF.

This clonotype was seen at least ten times. V is TRBV11-2 and J is TRBJ1-1; no firm D call. Germline V gene data show CDR1 as SGHAT and CDR2 as FQNNGV. The V gene lost 5 bases and the J gene lost 7 bases, with 11 bases spanning the gap. This CDR3 has 12 residues. The DNA for the CDR3 is TGTGCCAGCAGCACATTAGGCAGTGAAGCTTTCTTT. Translating gives CASSTLGSEAFF.

This clonotype was detected only a few times. V usage is TRBV5-6 and J usage is TRBJ1-1; D is perhaps TRBD1 (6 bases). This CDR3 region has 18 residues. Germline CDR1 is SGHDT and CDR2 is YYEEEE. Deletions cut 4 bases from V and 0 bases from J, with 22 bases between. The CDR3 protein is CASSRYQMGGPMNTEAFF. The CDR3 nucleotides are TGTGCCAGCAGCCGATATCAAATGGGGGGGCCGATGAACACTGAAGCTTTCTTT. Variable domain in full (rest from reference TRBV5-6 and TRBJ1-1): DAGVTQSPTHLIKTRGQQVTLRCSPKSGHDTVSWYQQALGQGPQFIFQYYEEEERQRGNFPDRFSGHQFPNYSSELNVNALLLGDSALYLCASSRYQMGGPMNTEAFFGQGTRLTVV.

The chain carries TRBV25-1 and TRBJ1-1; D is unclear. V was cut by 2 bases and J by 3 bases, with 10 bases left in between. Germline V CDR1 and CDR2: MGHDK, SYGVNS. The CDR3 length is 14 residues. CDR3 residues: CASSELSGHTEAFF. The CDR3 coding sequence is TGTGCCAGCAGTGAACTATCCGGCCACACTGAAGCTTTCTTT.

V usage is TRBV5-6 and J usage is TRBJ2-7, with D possibly matching TRBD1 (6 bases). With 3 bases removed from V and 6 bases from J, the gap between germline ends came to 13 bases. This CDR3 is built from 13 residues. CDR1 and CDR2 from the germline V gene are SGHDT and YYEEEE. CDR3 nucleotides: TGTGCCAGCAGCTACGACAGGATGGGCGAGCAGTACTTC. It translates to CASSYDRMGEQYF. The full variable domain, completed using reference TRBV5-6 and TRBJ2-7, is DAGVTQSPTHLIKTRGQQVTLRCSPKSGHDTVSWYQQALGQGPQFIFQYYEEEERQRGNFPDRFSGHQFPNYSSELNVNALLLGDSALYLCASSYDRMGEQYFGPGTRLTVT.

This clonotype was recorded many times. The V gene is TRBV3-1, the J gene TRBJ2-2, with a weak D call TRBD2 (7 bases). CDR3 size: 16 residues. Germline V CDR1 and CDR2: LGHDT, YNNKEL (reference sequence). V gave up 0 bases and J gave up 3 bases, with 11 bases separating them. The CDR3 loop is CASSQEGGLDTGELFF. In DNA, the CDR3 is TGTGCCAGCAGCCAAGAGGGGGGGCTTGACACCGGGGAGCTGTTTTTT. The entire variable domain, with the rest obtained from reference TRBV3-1 and TRBJ2-2, is as follows: DTAVSQTPKYLVTQMGNDKSIKCEQNLGHDTMYWYKQDSKKFLKIMFSYNNKELIINETVPNRFSPKSPDKAHLNLHINSLELGDSAVYFCASSQEGGLDTGELFFGEGSRLTVL.

Only a few counts were recorded for this clonotype. The chain combines TRBV24-1 with TRBJ2-5; a possible D gene is TRBD1 (5 bases). The germline V gene has CDR1 KGHDR and CDR2 SFDVKD. The CDR3 has 15 residues. With 0 bases removed from V and 5 bases from J, the gap between germline ends came to 12 bases. The CDR3 region has the DNA TGTGCCACCAGTGATTTGCCAGGGCCTGGGGAGACCCAGTACTTC. It encodes CATSDLPGPGETQYF.

This clonotype occurred once. J is TRBJ1-2 and V is TRBV4-1; D possibly corresponds to TRBD1 (5 bases). The CDR3 spans 15 residues. Trimming removed 2 bases at V and 5 bases at J, with 15 bases between. Germline V gene sequence: CDR1 MGHRA, CDR2 YSYEKL. The CDR3 nucleotides read TGCGCCAGCAGCCAATCGGGCCCAGGGAATTATGGCTACACCTTC. Its protein is CASSQSGPGNYGYTF.